These 26 T cell receptor beta chains were sequenced from one sample in a study of human T cells and chemical hapten exposure. Each CDR3 protein is one row after TCRdb ran MiXCR on the RACE reads. The sample contains 150,000 to 200,000 distinct CDR3 sequences, more than 12% of which appear only once. Time point noted: patch test 1, 2 weeks after DPC sensitization. As to treatment: therapeutic diphenylcyclopropenone sensitization with weekly scalp DPC. This material consisted of whole blood, taken in connection with sensitization to the hapten diphenylcyclopropenone (DPC). The receptors here all came from a woman aged 30 to 39 with alopecia areata. Some clones in this sample may be carry-over from other donors' samples.

This clonotype was detected many times. The chain recombines TRBV29-1 with TRBJ1-2, with TRBD1 matching 8 bases. V trimming: 6 bases; J trimming: 7 bases; junction bases outside the gene matches: 4. The CDR3 covers 11 residues. Germline lookup yields CDR1 SQVTM and CDR2 ANQGSEA. The CDR3 is CSVDRGSGYTF. The CDR3 region has the DNA TGCAGCGTCGACAGGGGAAGTGGCTACACCTTC.

A single count supports this clonotype. A much larger clone sits a single nucleotide away, making a read error possible. This chain joins TRBV24-1 and TRBJ2-7; 13 bases align to TRBD2. V lost 6 bases, J lost 3 bases, and 1 base stayed unmatched. Per the germline V gene, CDR1 is KGHDR and CDR2 is SFDVKD. The CDR3 has 14 amino acids. This CDR3 is CATSTSGRGYEQYF. The CDR3 region has the DNA TGTGCCACCAGTACTAGCGGGAGGGGCTACGAGCAGTACTTC.

This sequence joins TRBV5-1 and TRBJ1-1; a weak D match, TRBD1 (6 bases). The CDR3 sequence is 16 residues long. Germline CDR1 and CDR2: SGHRS and YFSETQ. V was trimmed by 0 bases and J by 3 bases, leaving 15 bases between them. CDR3 sequence (DNA): TGCGCCAGCAGCTTGGATCTGGGGGCTATGGACACTGAAGCTTTCTTT. Its protein product is CASSLDLGAMDTEAFF. The full variable domain, with the rest looked up from reference TRBV5-1 and TRBJ1-1, is KAGVTQTPRYLIKTRGQQVTLSCSPISGHRSVSWYQQTPGQGLQFLFEYFSETQRNKGNFPGRFSGRQFSNSRSEMNVSTLELGDSALYLCASSLDLGAMDTEAFFGQGTRLTVV.

This clonotype was counted between two and nine times. The chain is built from TRBV19 and TRBJ2-3; tentative D call: TRBD2 (5 bases). The CDR3 loop spans 15 amino acids. V lost 0 bases, J lost 4 bases, and 11 bases lay in between. Germline V CDR1 and CDR2: LNHDA, SQIVND (reference sequence). This CDR3 is CASSIESTRADTQYF. In DNA, the CDR3 is TGTGCCAGTAGTATAGAGTCAACTAGAGCAGATACGCAGTATTTT.

The chain recombines TRBV7-9 with TRBJ2-5; possible D gene TRBD1, 5 bases. Trimming pared 5 bases from V and 3 bases from J, leaving 19 bases between. Germline-derived CDR1 and CDR2 are SEHNR and FQNEAQ (reference sequence). The CDR3 is 16 amino acids. The CDR3 spells CASSGLAGNSEETQYF. Written as DNA, the CDR3 is TGTGCCAGCAGCGGGTTGGCAGGGAATTCGGAAGAGACCCAGTACTTC. Variable domain in full (rest from reference TRBV7-9 and TRBJ2-5): DTGVSQNPRHKITKRGQNVTFRCDPISEHNRLYWYRQTLGQGPEFLTYFQNEAQLEKSRLLSDRFSAERPKGSFSTLEIQRTEQGDSAMYLCASSGLAGNSEETQYFGPGTRLLVL.

This clonotype was counted at least ten times. The rearrangement uses TRBV15 and TRBJ2-3; 10 bases line up with TRBD2. The germline CDR1 and CDR2 sequences are LNHNV and YYDKDF (reference sequence). The CDR3 length is 18 residues. V dropped 0 bases and J dropped 0; count of bases not matched to a gene: 6. For the CDR3, the DNA is TGTGCCACCAGCAGAGACGTAGCGGGGGGTTCTAGCACAGATACGCAGTATTTT. It translates to CATSRDVAGGSSTDTQYF. Full variable domain (missing parts from reference TRBV15 and TRBJ2-3): DAMVIQNPRYQVTQFGKPVTLSCSQTLNHNVMYWYQQKSSQAPKLLFHYYDKDFNNEADTPDNFQSRRPNTSFCFLDIRSPGLGDTAMYLCATSRDVAGGSSTDTQYFGPGTRLTVL.

This clonotype appeared a few times. The chain couples TRBV9 to TRBJ2-1, with D perhaps matching TRBD1 (6 bases). The germline CDR1 and CDR2 sequences are SGDLS and YYNGEE. V was clipped by 0 bases and J by 1 base, with 8 bases between them. The CDR3 is made up of 15 amino acids. CDR3 protein: CASSVDQGSYNEQFF. In DNA form, the CDR3 reads TGTGCCAGCAGCGTAGATCAGGGGTCCTACAATGAGCAGTTCTTC.

The chain joins TRBV7-3 to TRBJ2-5; D is uncertain. There are 13 residues in the CDR3. Trimming took 3 bases from V and 1 from J, leaving 6 bases between them. Germline V gene data show CDR1 as SGHTA and CDR2 as FQGTGA. In nucleotides, the CDR3 is TGTGCCAGCAGCTTGTTCTCCCAAGAGACCCAGTACTTC. It is translated as CASSLFSQETQYF.

The genes are TRBV10-3 and TRBJ2-3, with 8 nucleotides matching TRBD2. Germline CDR1 ENHRY, CDR2 SYGVKD. Trimming at V came to 2 bases and at J to 1 base, leaving 2 bases not matched to a gene. CDR3 length: 15 amino acids. The CDR3 bases are TGTGCCATCAGTGAGGTAGCGGGACGCACAGATACGCAGTATTTT. Translated: CAISEVAGRTDTQYF.

The genes are TRBV4-3 and TRBJ2-2; D is uncertain. V was cut by 0 bases and J by 4 bases, with 6 bases left in between. Germline CDR1 reads LGHNA; CDR2 reads YSLEER. This CDR3 comprises 14 residues. The chain's CDR3 is CASSQDWVTGELFF. In DNA, the CDR3 is TGCGCCAGCAGCCAAGATTGGGTCACCGGGGAGCTGTTTTTT.

This clonotype was counted between two and nine times. The rearrangement joins TRBV5-4 to TRBJ2-1, with a possible D match to TRBD1 (6 bases). V dropped 5 bases and J dropped 0 bases, with 12 bases sitting between them. Germline loops: CDR1 SGHNT, CDR2 YYREEE (reference sequence). CDR3 length: 15 residues. CDR3 loop: CASSEDSSSYNEQFF. The CDR3 DNA reads as TGTGCCAGCAGTGAGGACAGCAGCTCCTACAATGAGCAGTTCTTC.

V usage is TRBV28 and J usage is TRBJ2-2, with 7 nucleotides matching TRBD1. With 4 bases clipped from V and 4 bases from J, the junction kept 9 bases outside the gene matches. CDR1 is MDHEN, CDR2 SYDVKM, per germline. This CDR3 is built from 16 residues. The CDR3 region has the DNA TGTGCCAGCAGTTCCGGTACAGGGGCGTTCACCGGGGAGCTGTTTTTT. Amino acid sequence: CASSSGTGAFTGELFF.

This sequence joins TRBV20-1 and TRBJ2-7, with D perhaps TRBD1 or TRBD2 (5 bases each). The CDR3 extends over 13 amino acids. Germline assignment: CDR1 DFQATT and CDR2 SNEGSKA (reference sequence). V shed 3 bases and J shed 6 bases, with 15 bases lying between them. The CDR3 DNA reads as TGCAGTGCTAGGGGACCGAATCTGGTCGAGCAGTACTTC. Amino acid sequence: CSARGPNLVEQYF.

This clonotype was seen a handful of times. The J gene is TRBJ1-5, the V gene TRBV20-1; D unresolved. CDR3 length: 12 residues. V dropped 3 bases and J dropped 4 bases, with 7 bases sitting between them. Germline V gene lookup returns CDR1 DFQATT and CDR2 SNEGSKA (reference sequence). CDR3 in DNA: TGCAGTGCTAGTTGGGGTAATCAGCCCCAGCATTTT. Protein: CSASWGNQPQHF.

The chain employs TRBV20-1 and TRBJ2-7; no clear D. Germline V lookup: CDR1 DFQATT, CDR2 SNEGSKA (reference sequence). V was trimmed by 6 bases and J by 5 bases, leaving 14 bases between them. This CDR3 is built from 12 residues. CDR3 amino acids: CSANTPADEQYF. For the CDR3, the DNA is TGCAGTGCCAATACTCCAGCCGACGAGCAGTACTTC.

The rearrangement joins TRBV21-1 to TRBJ2-1; the table calls TRBD1, which could not be checked here. TRBV21-1 is annotated as a pseudogene. The CDR3 spans 16 residues. The CDR3 sequence is CASKSAGTRTYNEQFF. CDR3 coding DNA: TGTGCCAGCAAGTCTGCCGGGACAAGGACCTACAATGAGCAGTTCTTC.

The chain carries TRBV5-5 and TRBJ2-7; weak D call: TRBD2 (7 bases). V was pared by 9 bases and J by 2 bases, with 24 bases between. Germline-derived CDR1 and CDR2 are SGHKS and YYEKEE (reference sequence). This CDR3 is built from 16 residues. For the CDR3, the DNA is TGTGCCAACTCGCTTGGCGGGGGCGATCCCACCTACGAGCAGTACTTC. Encoded protein: CANSLGGGDPTYEQYF.

This clonotype was observed a few times. V is TRBV12-3 or TRBV12-4 and J is TRBJ2-1; 7 bases are a match to TRBD1. The V and J ends lost 0 bases and 12 bases, in that order; junction bases with no gene match: 14. The CDR3 is 16 residues long. The CDR3 DNA is TGTGCCAGCAGTTTAGCAAACCGGGACAGCTGGTGGGGGCAGTTCTTC. Its protein is CASSLANRDSWWGQFF.

In its sample, this clonotype was seen a few times. This sequence joins TRBV11-2 and TRBJ2-7; weak D call: TRBD1 (6 bases). Germline CDR1 is SGHAT and CDR2 is FQNNGV. V was cut by 4 bases and J by 4 bases, with 14 bases left in between. This CDR3 comprises 14 residues. The CDR3, as DNA: TGTGCCAGCAGCTCAAAGCTACAGGGTTACGAGCAGTACTTC. It codes for CASSSKLQGYEQYF. Using reference TRBV11-2 and TRBJ2-7 for the parts outside the CDR3, the full variable domain is EAGVAQSPRYKIIEKRQSVAFWCNPISGHATLYWYQQILGQGPKLLIQFQNNGVVDDSQLPKDRFSAERLKGVDSTLKIQPAKLEDSAVYLCASSSKLQGYEQYFGPGTRLTVT.

This clonotype has at least ten counts. V gene TRBV6-6 combines with J gene TRBJ2-1; 7 nucleotides align to TRBD1. CDR1 is MNHNY, CDR2 SVGAGI, per germline (reference sequence). V was pared by 7 bases and J by 7 bases, with 4 bases of the junction left unmatched. The CDR3 totals 12 residues. The CDR3: CASNNRGNEQFF. CDR3 nucleotide sequence: TGTGCCAGCAACAACAGGGGAAATGAGCAGTTCTTC.

V gene TRBV6-6 combines with J gene TRBJ2-1, with no clear D. Trimming took off 0 bases at V and 13 bases at J, with 16 bases between the two ends. Looked up from germline, CDR1 is MNHNY and CDR2 is SVGAGI (reference sequence). The CDR3 has 14 residues. CDR3 sequence reads: CASSYSLNSGEQFF. The CDR3 DNA reads as TGTGCCAGCAGTTACTCGCTAAATTCTGGGGAACAGTTCTTC.

V usage is TRBV6-2 or TRBV6-3 and J usage is TRBJ2-1; D might be TRBD2 (5 bases). The CDR3 covers 16 residues. Germline loops: CDR1 MNHEY, CDR2 SVGEGT. Trimming stripped 6 bases from V and 3 bases from J, with 18 bases between. CDR3 loop: CASSLIPSGIYNEQFF. In DNA form, the CDR3 reads TGTGCCAGCAGCCTCATCCCCAGCGGAATCTACAATGAGCAGTTCTTC.

The chain links TRBV20-1 to TRBJ1-1; possible D gene TRBD1, 5 bases. The V gene's germline CDR1 is DFQATT and CDR2 SNEGSKA (reference sequence). The V end lost 3 bases, the J end lost 4 bases, and 15 bases lay between the germline ends. The CDR3 spans 14 residues. CDR3 sequence: CSARQGAGGTEAFF. DNA for the CDR3: TGCAGTGCTAGGCAGGGCGCGGGAGGCACTGAAGCTTTCTTT.

Only a few counts were recorded for this clonotype. V is TRBV12-5 and J is TRBJ1-1, with D unresolved. Between the trimmed V and J ends, which lost 7 bases and 4 bases, there was a span of 10 bases. In germline, CDR1 is LGHNT, CDR2 FRNRAP. This CDR3 is 12 amino acids long. The CDR3 loop reads CASVLGLTEAFF. CDR3 in DNA: TGTGCTAGTGTTCTAGGGCTCACTGAAGCTTTCTTT.

The genes are TRBV7-3 and TRBJ1-6; 7 positions match TRBD1. With V trimmed by 5 bases and J by 10 bases, 5 bases remained unmatched. Germline CDR1 SGHTA, CDR2 FQGTGA. This CDR3 has 13 amino acids. This CDR3 reads CASSHQGGSPLHF. The CDR3 nucleotides read TGTGCCAGCAGCCATCAGGGGGGCTCACCCCTCCACTTT.

The chain has TRBV7-2 and TRBJ2-7; D is ambiguous. This CDR3 spans 13 amino acids. Germline V gene data show CDR1 as SGHTA and CDR2 as FQGNSA. V was pared by 5 bases and J by 3 bases, with 11 bases between. The CDR3 DNA is TGTGCCAGCAGCGCCCACGGTTTCTACGAGCAGTACTTC. Its protein is CASSAHGFYEQYF.